This T cell receptor beta chain was captured by sequencing in a study of blood T cell repertoires in COVID-19. Turning to the study itself: Sites across the United States, Italy and Spain contributed samples from acute and convalescent COVID-19. From T cells, B-cell-depleted T cells, or PBMCs came the material, which was cDNA or gDNA.

In the authors' methods: Estimation of nucleated cell counts relied on the amplification of reference gene primers. Clones were sequenced by immunoSEQ multiplex PCR, and TCRdb holds only the in-frame ones, with some missing. The V and J calls and clone size are taken from that table; D and trimming were inferred from the DNA. The sample includes approximately 120,000 clones, around 81% of them seen just once. The ends lost 5 bases at V and 2 bases at J; junction bases unmatched: 3. CDR1 and CDR2 (germline): SNHLY, FYNNEI. CDR3 length: 14 residues. The source of this sequence is a woman between 45 and 60 years old with acute or convalescent COVID-19. This chain links TRBV2 with TRBJ2-3, with 8 nucleotides matching TRBD1. Sequencing was performed on peripheral blood. DNA of the CDR3: TGTGCCAGCAGTAAGACAGGGGTCACAGATACGCAGTATTTT. This encodes CASSKTGVTDTQYF.